The 28 T cell receptor beta chains below all came from one sample that was sequenced in a study of blood T cell repertoires in COVID-19. Sequencing used immunoSEQ multiplex PCR; TCRdb keeps in-frame clones, though not all of them. This table has over 150,000 clones, roughly 85% appearing once. What was sequenced was peripheral blood. These receptors originate from a man aged 40-49 years with acute or convalescent COVID-19.

The DNA of the CDR3 is TGTGCCAGCAGCTTAGGTGGGACAGGAAATGAAAAACTGTTTTTT. Its translation: CASSLGGTGNEKLFF. This chain links TRBV11-2 with TRBJ1-4; 8 nucleotides agree with TRBD1. Per germline, CDR1 SGHAT and CDR2 FQNNGV. J lost 5 bases, V lost 1 base, and 3 bases had no gene match. The CDR3 contains 15 residues.

This clone was observed once. The chain uses TRBV7-2 and TRBJ2-7; 8 bases align to TRBD2. Per germline, CDR1 SGHTA and CDR2 FQGNSA. Unmatched junction bases numbered 10, after V lost 4 bases and J lost 2 bases. The CDR3 consists of 16 residues. The CDR3 DNA is TGTGCCAGCAGCTCCTGGGATGCGGGGGGCCCCTACGAGCAGTACTTC. Translation gives CASSSWDAGGPYEQYF.

The rearrangement links TRBV3-1 (or the pseudogene TRBV3-2) to TRBJ2-1; D is possibly TRBD2 (6 bases). V dropped 4 bases and J dropped 2 bases, with 6 bases sitting between them. The length of the CDR3 is 13 residues. Germline V gene sequence: CDR1 LGHDT, CDR2 YNNKEL (reference sequence). CDR3 sequence reads: CASSRGAYNEQFF. Written as DNA, the CDR3 is TGTGCCAGCAGCCGCGGGGCCTACAATGAGCAGTTCTTC.

The V gene is TRBV7-9, the J gene TRBJ1-6; D gene unclear. The CDR3 length is 17 residues. The germline V gene has CDR1 SEHNR and CDR2 FQNEAQ (reference sequence). Trimming stripped 0 bases from V and 0 bases from J, with 9 bases between. In DNA form, the CDR3 reads TGTGCCAGCAGCTTAGCGGGCACGAGCTCCTATAATTCACCCCTCCACTTT. Translated: CASSLAGTSSYNSPLHF.

The CDR3 is CATSEGSGGNTDTQYF. The CDR3 DNA is TGTGCCACCAGTGAGGGTAGCGGGGGCAACACAGATACGCAGTATTTT. V and J are TRBV24-1 and TRBJ2-3; TRBD2 agrees at 9 bases. The V segment lost 4 bases and the J segment 2 bases; nucleotides outside the gene matches: 6. The CDR3 runs 16 residues. Germline V gives CDR1 KGHDR, CDR2 SFDVKD.

The J gene is TRBJ2-1, the V gene TRBV15, with D perhaps matching TRBD1 (5 bases). There are 11 residues in the CDR3. In germline, CDR1 is LNHNV, CDR2 YYDKDF (reference sequence). Trimming took 7 bases from V and 4 from J, leaving 5 bases between them. Here the CDR3 reads CATKGYNEQFF. CDR3 bases: TGTGCCACCAAGGGGTACAATGAGCAGTTCTTC.

The V gene is TRBV30, the J gene TRBJ1-6, with D possibly being TRBD1 (5 bases). The CDR3 contains 14 residues. Germline assignment: CDR1 GTSNPN and CDR2 SVGIG (reference sequence). V gave up 2 bases and J gave up 10 bases, with 15 bases separating them. CDR3 sequence: CAWSPLGVGSPLHF. The CDR3 nucleotides are TGTGCCTGGAGTCCCCTAGGGGTCGGGTCACCCCTCCACTTT.

The chain couples TRBV5-4 to TRBJ2-1; D possibly corresponds to TRBD1 (5 bases). V was clipped by 3 bases and J by 4 bases, with 11 bases between them. The CDR3 runs 14 residues. Germline CDR1 SGHNT, CDR2 YYREEE (reference sequence). As DNA, the CDR3 is TGTGCCAGCAGCTGGTCCGACAGTTACAATGAGCAGTTCTTC. Translating gives CASSWSDSYNEQFF.

CDR3 amino acids: CASSQRQGQAFF. CDR3 nucleotides: TGTGCCAGCAGTCAGCGACAGGGACAAGCTTTCTTT. This sequence joins TRBV28 and TRBJ1-1, with 7 bases matching TRBD1. V lost 5 bases and J lost 9; bases outside the gene matches: 6. The CDR3 is 12 residues long. The germline CDR1 and CDR2 sequences are MDHEN and SYDVKM.

A word on this clone: Other DNA sequences in this sample translate to the same CDR3. The chain combines TRBV9 with TRBJ1-1; the D is unclear. CDR3 length: 13 residues. Germline assignment: CDR1 SGDLS and CDR2 YYNGEE. The V and J ends lost 1 base and 1 base respectively, with 5 bases between them. The CDR3 region has the DNA TGTGCCAGCAGCGTATCAGGGAACACTGAAGCTTTCTTT. This sequence encodes CASSVSGNTEAFF.

DNA of the CDR3: TGTGCCAGCAGCCCCCTGGGACAGGGAAACACTGAAGCTTTCTTT. It codes for CASSPLGQGNTEAFF. The V gene is TRBV7-8, the J gene TRBJ1-1; TRBD1 aligns across 9 bases. This CDR3 region has 15 residues. Germline V gives CDR1 SGHVS, CDR2 FQNEAQ. J was trimmed by 2 bases and V by 5 bases; bases with no gene match: 6.

The chain recombines TRBV18 with TRBJ2-1; TRBD1 agrees at 11 bases. The V segment lost 0 bases and the J segment 3 bases; nucleotides outside the gene matches: 1. The CDR3 consists of 16 residues. CDR1 is KGHSH, CDR2 LQKENI, per germline. The CDR3 loop reads CASSPPGTGGYNEQFF. As DNA, the CDR3 is TGTGCCAGCTCACCACCAGGGACAGGGGGCTACAATGAGCAGTTCTTC. Full variable domain (rest looked up from reference TRBV18 and TRBJ2-1): NAGVMQNPRHLVRRRGQEARLRCSPMKGHSHVYWYRQLPEEGLKFMVYLQKENIIDESGMPKERFSAEFPKEGPSILRIQQVVRGDSAAYFCASSPPGTGGYNEQFFGPGTRLTVL.

The CDR3 reads CASSSGLVGQETQYF. CDR3 in DNA: TGTGCCAGCAGTTCGGGACTAGTCGGCCAAGAGACCCAGTACTTC. J is TRBJ2-5 and V is TRBV28; 8 bases agree with TRBD2. The CDR3 totals 15 residues. CDR1 is MDHEN and CDR2 is SYDVKM in the germline V gene. Trimming at V came to 4 bases and at J to 1 base, leaving 5 bases not matched to a gene.

The CDR3 bases are TGTGCCAGCAGTTTCGGGAGAAACACTGAAGCTTTCTTT. It encodes CASSFGRNTEAFF. This chain uses TRBV6-5 with TRBJ1-1; no clear D. The CDR3 spans 13 residues. V lost 4 bases, J lost 2 bases, and 8 bases lay in between. Per the germline V gene, CDR1 is MNHEY and CDR2 is SVGAGI.

The chain employs TRBV28 and TRBJ1-1, with D possibly TRBD1 on 5 matching bases. CDR1 MDHEN and CDR2 SYDVKM come from the germline V gene. CDR3 length: 16 amino acids. With 4 bases removed from V and 4 bases from J, the gap between germline ends came to 19 bases. The CDR3 nucleotides read TGTGCCAGCAGTTCAGTGCGGGGCTTTGGTATCACTGAAGCTTTCTTT. Its protein product is CASSSVRGFGITEAFF.

The V call is TRBV6-1, the J call TRBJ1-5; D uncertain. This CDR3 has 16 amino acids. The V gene's germline CDR1 is MNHNS and CDR2 SASEGT. V dropped 3 bases and J dropped 7 bases, with 19 bases sitting between them. The CDR3 protein is CASSESPRTGVQPQHF. The CDR3 region has the DNA TGTGCCAGCAGTGAGTCACCCCGCACCGGGGTCCAGCCCCAGCATTTT.

J is TRBJ1-1 and V is TRBV5-1, with TRBD1 as a possible D gene (5 bases). Germline V gene sequence: CDR1 SGHRS, CDR2 YFSETQ. The V end was cut by 0 bases, the J end by 1 base, with 10 bases between. This CDR3 contains 15 residues. The CDR3 DNA follows: TGCGCCAGCAGCTTGGGCCAGGGTGGGAACACTGAAGCTTTCTTT. Its protein is CASSLGQGGNTEAFF.

The chain employs TRBV5-1 and TRBJ1-5; 8 nucleotides agree with TRBD1. Germline values: CDR1 SGHRS, CDR2 YFSETQ. The CDR3 spans 14 residues. With 0 bases clipped from V and 6 bases from J, the junction kept 2 bases outside the gene matches. This CDR3 reads CASSLDQGAQPQHF. For the CDR3, the DNA is TGCGCCAGCAGCTTGGATCAGGGGGCTCAGCCCCAGCATTTT. Full variable domain (remainder filled in from reference TRBV5-1 and TRBJ1-5): KAGVTQTPRYLIKTRGQQVTLSCSPISGHRSVSWYQQTPGQGLQFLFEYFSETQRNKGNFPGRFSGRQFSNSRSEMNVSTLELGDSALYLCASSLDQGAQPQHFGDGTRLSIL.

The table lists this clone with a count of one. Other DNA sequences in this sample translate to the same CDR3. The chain uses TRBV9 and TRBJ1-2; no definite D call. CDR3 length: 11 residues. V dropped 3 bases and J dropped 5 bases, with 5 bases sitting between them. Germline V CDR1 and CDR2: SGDLS, YYNGEE. CDR3 sequence: CASSGGYGYTF. CDR3 DNA sequence: TGTGCCAGCAGCGGAGGATATGGCTACACCTTC.

The sample holds one count of this clone. The rearrangement joins TRBV5-1 to TRBJ1-2, with 12 bases that match TRBD1. J gave up 6 bases and V 1 base, and 7 bases lay outside the gene matches. This CDR3 region has 16 residues. Germline values: CDR1 SGHRS, CDR2 YFSETQ. CDR3 nucleotides: TGCGCCAGCAGCTTGACCCCGGGACAGGGGGCTAATGGCTACACCTTC. Translated: CASSLTPGQGANGYTF.

This clone was found a few times. The J gene is TRBJ1-4, the V gene TRBV2; D gene unclear. The V gene's germline CDR1 is SNHLY and CDR2 FYNNEI. CDR3 length: 13 residues. V gave up 1 base and J gave up 6 bases, with 6 bases separating them. CDR3 amino acids: CASSEGEDEKLFF. The CDR3 nucleotides read TGTGCCAGCAGTGAAGGGGAGGATGAAAAACTGTTTTTT.

The chain is built from TRBV7-9 and TRBJ2-7; 7 nucleotides align to TRBD1. In germline, CDR1 is SEHNR, CDR2 FQNEAQ (reference sequence). The ends lost 1 base at V and 9 bases at J; junction bases unmatched: 9. CDR3 length: 14 amino acids. CDR3 in DNA: TGTGCCAGCAGCTTAGGGCAGGGGGAAACGGGGCAGTACTTC. Protein sequence: CASSLGQGETGQYF.

The rearrangement links TRBV5-4 to TRBJ2-5; D might be TRBD1 (6 bases). This CDR3 spans 12 amino acids. V was trimmed by 9 bases and J by 5 bases, leaving 14 bases between them. Germline CDR1 and CDR2: SGHNT and YYREEE (reference sequence). CDR3 bases: TGTGCCACCCGGGACAAGTGGGAGACCCAGTACTTC. Protein product: CATRDKWETQYF.

This chain connects TRBV10-3 to TRBJ2-5; 8 bases match TRBD2. Germline CDR1 reads ENHRY; CDR2 reads SYGVKD. The CDR3 length is 16 residues. V was clipped by 10 bases and J by 4 bases; unmatched bases: 17. The CDR3 region is CASTLTGGALAETQYF. CDR3 nucleotides: TGTGCCAGTACGTTGACGGGGGGGGCCCTCGCAGAGACCCAGTACTTC.

V gene TRBV18 combines with J gene TRBJ2-5; D ambiguous. The V and J ends lost 3 bases and 2 bases respectively, with 7 bases between them. Germline loops: CDR1 KGHSH, CDR2 LQKENI. The CDR3 loop spans 13 amino acids. The CDR3 nucleotides read TGTGCCAGCTCACCTAGTTCACAAGAGACCCAGTACTTC. Translation: CASSPSSQETQYF.

The V and J genes are TRBV5-4 and TRBJ2-2; TRBD1 is a possible D gene (5 bases). Per germline, CDR1 SGHNT and CDR2 YYREEE (reference sequence). Trimming took 5 bases from V and 3 from J, leaving 11 bases between them. The CDR3 runs to 14 residues. The CDR3 loop is CASRPQVDTGELFF. The CDR3 DNA follows: TGTGCCAGCAGGCCACAGGTGGACACCGGGGAGCTGTTTTTT. The whole variable domain, filled in from reference TRBV5-4 and TRBJ2-2, reads ETGVTQSPTHLIKTRGQQVTLRCSSQSGHNTVSWYQQALGQGPQFIFQYYREEENGRGNFPPRFSGLQFPNYSSELNVNALELDDSALYLCASRPQVDTGELFFGEGSRLTVL.

The chain combines TRBV29-1 with TRBJ1-5; D unresolved. Germline values: CDR1 SQVTM, CDR2 ANQGSEA. The CDR3 runs 13 residues. The chain's CDR3 is CSAGGQANQPQHF. CDR3 sequence (DNA): TGCAGTGCCGGCGGGCAGGCCAATCAGCCCCAGCATTTT.

The V gene is TRBV27, the J gene TRBJ2-5; D call uncertain. Between the trimmed V and J ends, which lost 5 bases and 0 bases, there was a span of 7 bases. The CDR3 has 13 amino acids. Germline V gene sequence: CDR1 MNHEY, CDR2 SMNVEV (reference sequence). DNA for the CDR3: TGTGCCAGCAGTCTCCTGTACCAAGAGACCCAGTACTTC. It specifies CASSLLYQETQYF.